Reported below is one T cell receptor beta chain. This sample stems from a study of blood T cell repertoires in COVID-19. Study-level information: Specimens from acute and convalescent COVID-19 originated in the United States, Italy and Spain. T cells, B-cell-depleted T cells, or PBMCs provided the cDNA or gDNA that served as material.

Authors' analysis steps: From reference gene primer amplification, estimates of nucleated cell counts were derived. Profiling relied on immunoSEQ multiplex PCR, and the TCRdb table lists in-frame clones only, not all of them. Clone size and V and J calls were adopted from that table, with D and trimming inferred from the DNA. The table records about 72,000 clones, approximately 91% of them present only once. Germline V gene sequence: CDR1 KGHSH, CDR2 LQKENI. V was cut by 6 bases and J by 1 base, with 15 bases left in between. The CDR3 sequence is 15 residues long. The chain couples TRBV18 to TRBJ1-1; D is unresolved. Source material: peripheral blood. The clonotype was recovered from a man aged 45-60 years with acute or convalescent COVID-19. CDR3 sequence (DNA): TGTGCCAGCTCTCCCTTAGGAGGTAAGAACACTGAAGCTTTCTTT. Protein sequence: CASSPLGGKNTEAFF.